This T cell receptor beta chain was captured by sequencing in a study of T cell responses to AZD1222 COVID-19 vaccine. The repertoire was sequenced with immunoSEQ multiplex PCR; TCRdb's copy has only in-frame clones and lacks some. There are 99,000 or so clones in the sample; more than 75% occur only once, and around 10% lies in the top ten. Germline V gene lookup returns CDR1 ENHRY and CDR2 SYGVKD. V shed 7 bases, J shed 0 bases, and the junction held 4 bases outside the gene matches. The CDR3 sequence is 14 residues long. The source of this sequence is an adult in good health. Here the sequenced sample was peripheral blood, taken on day 0 of AZD1222 vaccination. The chain employs TRBV10-3 and TRBJ2-3, with 7 bases fitting TRBD2. The CDR3 spells CAIKAGMSTDTQYF. The CDR3 bases are TGTGCCATCAAAGCGGGGATGAGCACAGATACGCAGTATTTT.